Shown below are 11 T cell receptor beta chains from a single sample sequenced in a study of blood T cell repertoires in COVID-19. Sequencing was performed with immunoSEQ multiplex PCR; in TCRdb, only in-frame clones are kept and a portion is missing. The sample holds roughly 100,000 clones, roughly 90% seen once. What was sequenced was peripheral blood. The receptors shown here come from a woman aged 55-70 years with acute or convalescent COVID-19.

This clone was seen more than once but under ten times. The rearrangement joins TRBV6-5 to TRBJ1-1; the match to TRBD1 covers 9 bases. Trimming took 6 bases from V and 5 from J; bases not matched to a gene: 4. Germline V gene lookup returns CDR1 MNHEY and CDR2 SVGAGI. CDR3 length: 13 amino acids. DNA of the CDR3: TGTGCCAGCAGACCAGACAGGGGGACTGAAGCTTTCTTT. Translated: CASRPDRGTEAFF.

In this sample, this clone turned up once. The chain employs TRBV11-2 and TRBJ1-3; TRBD1 is a possible D gene (5 bases). Trimming took 3 bases from V and 2 from J, leaving 11 bases between them. CDR3 size: 15 residues. Germline V gene lookup returns CDR1 SGHAT and CDR2 FQNNGV. The CDR3 is CASSLGGGAGNTIYF. CDR3 sequence (DNA): TGTGCCAGCAGCTTGGGGGGAGGGGCTGGAAACACCATATATTTT.

This sequence joins TRBV21-1 and TRBJ2-7; the table calls TRBD2, which could not be checked here. TRBV21-1 is a recognized pseudogene. The CDR3 covers 16 residues. The CDR3 bases are TGTGCCAGCAGCAGACCCGGTGGGAACCTAGCGCACGAGCAGTACTTC. Amino acid sequence: CASSRPGGNLAHEQYF.

This clone has a handful of counts. In DNA form, the CDR3 reads TGTGCCAGCAGTCGCCAGGGGGACTATGGCTACACCTTC. This sequence encodes CASSRQGDYGYTF. The chain has TRBV12-3 or TRBV12-4 and TRBJ1-2; 7 bases are shared with TRBD1. The CDR3 loop spans 13 amino acids. The ends lost 5 bases at V and 3 bases at J; junction bases unmatched: 3.

As for this clone: The junction departs from the called germline gene at one end, perhaps through a read error. The rearrangement links TRBV27 to TRBJ1-6; the D gene is possibly TRBD1 (6 bases). The CDR3 consists of 14 residues. Germline CDR1 reads MNHEY; CDR2 reads SMNVEV (reference sequence). CDR3 nucleotide sequence: TGTGCCAGCAGCCCCCAGGGGTATACTTCACCCCTCCACTTT. Encoded protein: CASSPQGYTSPLHF.

CDR3: CSAADSYNEQFF. In DNA, the CDR3 is TGCAGCGCGGCAGACTCCTACAATGAGCAGTTCTTC. The chain carries TRBV29-1 and TRBJ2-1, with D uncertain. The CDR3 is made up of 12 amino acids. CDR1 is SQVTM and CDR2 is ANQGSEA in the germline V gene. Trimming removed 7 bases at V and 0 bases at J, with 7 bases between.

The rearrangement joins TRBV4-2 to TRBJ2-2; 10 bases line up with TRBD2. This CDR3 is built from 18 residues. Germline values: CDR1 LGHNA, CDR2 YNFKEQ. Germline trimming cut 1 base from V and 1 base from J; bases unmatched to any gene: 6. As DNA, the CDR3 is TGTGCCAGCAGCCAAGGCACACTAGCGGGAATGAACACCGGGGAGCTGTTTTTT. It codes for CASSQGTLAGMNTGELFF.

V and J are TRBV28 and TRBJ2-1; a weak D match, TRBD2 (6 bases). Trimming took off 5 bases at V and 3 bases at J, with 14 bases between the two ends. This CDR3 contains 15 residues. Germline CDR1 is MDHEN and CDR2 is SYDVKM. The CDR3 protein is CASSTPGGGYNEQFF. CDR3 DNA sequence: TGTGCCAGCAGTACCCCCGGGGGAGGCTACAATGAGCAGTTCTTC.

The rearrangement links TRBV6-6 to TRBJ2-7; the D gene is possibly TRBD2 (5 bases). This CDR3 is 12 amino acids long. Germline values: CDR1 MNHNY, CDR2 SVGAGI (reference sequence). Trimming took 6 bases from V and 5 from J, leaving 11 bases between them. The CDR3 region is CASSDRGHEQYF. The DNA of the CDR3 is TGTGCCAGCAGCGACCGAGGGCACGAGCAGTACTTC.

The V call is TRBV6-1, the J call TRBJ2-1; D gene uncertain. Germline V CDR1 and CDR2: MNHNS, SASEGT. V was shortened by 2 bases and J by 9 bases, with 5 bases between the two germline ends. The CDR3 sequence is 11 residues long. The CDR3 here is CASSEYVEQFF. CDR3 DNA sequence: TGTGCCAGCAGTGAATATGTTGAGCAGTTCTTC.

The chain employs TRBV10-3 and TRBJ1-3, with D hard to call. This CDR3 is built from 12 residues. CDR1 and CDR2 (germline): ENHRY, SYGVKD. Trimming took off 8 bases at V and 0 bases at J, with 5 bases between the two ends. For the CDR3, the DNA is TGTGCCATCTCTCGCTCTGGAAACACCATATATTTT. This codes for CAISRSGNTIYF.